This T cell receptor beta chain was sequenced in a study of cytomegalovirus exposure and HLA in healthy donors. Donors in the study were healthy people who gave bone marrow. Vbeta (60) and Jbeta (13) primers were used in the PCR. Original data processing: Unique TCR beta chains totaled 80 million to 100 million in a later count, with around 10 million of them shared. TCRdb's table, derived via immunoSEQ multiplex PCR, lists solely in-frame clones and lacks some. The D gene and trimming were derived from the DNA, and the V and J assignments and clone size from that table. The sample has around 190,000 clones, roughly four fifths seen once; the top ten hold about 3.5%. Findings and limits, study-wide: A later analysis reportedly found that, within productive TCRs, an Asian-associated ancestry cluster had fewer N-insertions than the mean observed across the roughly 700 donors. Reported findings show TCR beta sequences accurately forecast HLA-A and HLA-B alleles in most subjects.

A word on this clone: The antigen remains unidentified.

V gave up 6 bases and J gave up 4 bases, with 12 bases separating them. The CDR3 is 14 residues long. Germline V gene lookup returns CDR1 MDHEN and CDR2 SYDVKM. The TCR sequence derives from a man aged 40-49 years in good health and CMV-seropositive. The gene calls are TRBV28 and TRBJ2-2, with D perhaps matching TRBD2 (6 bases). Sequences were obtained from PBMCs. CDR3 in DNA: TGTGCCAGCAGCCAGCGGGTGGTCACCGGGGAGCTGTTTTTT. Translated, it gives CASSQRVVTGELFF.